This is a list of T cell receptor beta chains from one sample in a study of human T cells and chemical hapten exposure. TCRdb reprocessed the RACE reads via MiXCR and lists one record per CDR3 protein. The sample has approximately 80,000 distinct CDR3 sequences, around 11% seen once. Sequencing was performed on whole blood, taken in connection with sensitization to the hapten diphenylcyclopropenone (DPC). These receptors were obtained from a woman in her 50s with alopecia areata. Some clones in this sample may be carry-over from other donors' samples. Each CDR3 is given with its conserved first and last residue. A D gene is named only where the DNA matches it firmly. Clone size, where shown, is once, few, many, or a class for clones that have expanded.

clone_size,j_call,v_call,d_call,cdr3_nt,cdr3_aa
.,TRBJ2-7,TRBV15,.,TGTGCCACCAGCAGAGATTCGACCGACGAGCAGTACTTC,CATSRDSTDEQYF
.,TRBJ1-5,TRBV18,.,TGTGCCAGCTCACCCGGGAAGGGGACGGGTCAGCCCCAGCATTTT,CASSPGKGTGQPQHF
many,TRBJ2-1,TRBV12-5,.,TGTGCTAGTGGTTTGACAAGGGGGGGATACAATGAGCAGTTCTTC,CASGLTRGGYNEQFF
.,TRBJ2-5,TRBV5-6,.,TGTGCCAGCAGCTTTGAACAGCAAGAGACCCAGTACTTC,CASSFEQQETQYF
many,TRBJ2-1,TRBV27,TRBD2,TGTGCCAGCAGCCCTAAACAAGCGGGATTGAATGAGCAGTTCTTC,CASSPKQAGLNEQFF
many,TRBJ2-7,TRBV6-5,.,TGTGCCAGCAGCTACTCGGAGGGTACCTACGAGCAGTACTTC,CASSYSEGTYEQYF
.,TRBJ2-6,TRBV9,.,TGTGCCAGCAGCGTAGCTCGACAGGCCAGCTCTGGGGCCAACGTCCTGACTTTC,CASSVARQASSGANVLTF
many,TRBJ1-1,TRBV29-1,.,TGCAGCGTTCTGGGGGGCACTGAAGCTTTCTTT,CSVLGGTEAFF
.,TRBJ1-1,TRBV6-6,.,TGTGCCAGCAGTTACTCGGGGGAGAACACTGAAGCTTTCTTT,CASSYSGENTEAFF
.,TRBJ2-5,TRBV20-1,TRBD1,TGCAGTGCTAGAATACCGGGACAGGGTCTGACCCAGTACTTC,CSARIPGQGLTQYF
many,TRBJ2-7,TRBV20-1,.,TGCAGTGCTACCCAACCTACCCGGACACCCCTCTCCTACGAGCAGTACTTC,CSATQPTRTPLSYEQYF
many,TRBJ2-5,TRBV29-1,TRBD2,TGCAGCGTTCCTACCTCGACTAGCGGGGGTGGAGAGACCCAGTACTTC,CSVPTSTSGGGETQYF
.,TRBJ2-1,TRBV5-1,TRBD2,TGCGCCAGCAGCTTGGAGGGACTAGCGGGAGTAGGGTCCTACAATGAGCAGTTCTTC,CASSLEGLAGVGSYNEQFF
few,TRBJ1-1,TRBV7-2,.,TGTGCCAGCAGCCTCCTATGGGGGCGAAGCACTGAAGCTTTCTTT,CASSLLWGRSTEAFF
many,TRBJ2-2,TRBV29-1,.,TGCAGCGTTGGTCTGAATGGACCCGGGGAGCTGTTTTTT,CSVGLNGPGELFF
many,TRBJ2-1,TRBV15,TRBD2,TGTGCCACCAGCCCCGCCGCAATAGCGGGAGCGAAAATTTACAATGAGCAGTTCTTC,CATSPAAIAGAKIYNEQFF
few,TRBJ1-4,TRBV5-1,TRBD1,TGCGCCAGCAGCTTTGACAGGGAGGGCGAAAAACTGTTTTTT,CASSFDREGEKLFF
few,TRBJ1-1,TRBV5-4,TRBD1,TGTGCCAGCAGCTTATCGACAGGGGGGATGAACACTGAAGCTTTCTTT,CASSLSTGGMNTEAFF
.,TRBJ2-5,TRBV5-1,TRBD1,TGCGCCAGCAGCTTGATAGGGGGCGGATCGGGCGAGACCCAGTACTTC,CASSLIGGGSGETQYF
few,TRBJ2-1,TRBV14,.,TGTGCCAGCAGCCAACAGGCTATAGGTGAGCAGTTCTTC,CASSQQAIGEQFF
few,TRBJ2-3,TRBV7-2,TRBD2,TGTGCCAGCAGCTTAGCGGGGACTAGCGGGAGAACAGATACGCAGTATTTT,CASSLAGTSGRTDTQYF
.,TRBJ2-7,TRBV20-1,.,TGCAGTGCTCTCCAGACTAGTATCTACGAGCAGTACTTC,CSALQTSIYEQYF
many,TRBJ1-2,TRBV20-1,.,TGCAGTGGCTCGGACGTTGGCTATGGCTACACCTTC,CSGSDVGYGYTF